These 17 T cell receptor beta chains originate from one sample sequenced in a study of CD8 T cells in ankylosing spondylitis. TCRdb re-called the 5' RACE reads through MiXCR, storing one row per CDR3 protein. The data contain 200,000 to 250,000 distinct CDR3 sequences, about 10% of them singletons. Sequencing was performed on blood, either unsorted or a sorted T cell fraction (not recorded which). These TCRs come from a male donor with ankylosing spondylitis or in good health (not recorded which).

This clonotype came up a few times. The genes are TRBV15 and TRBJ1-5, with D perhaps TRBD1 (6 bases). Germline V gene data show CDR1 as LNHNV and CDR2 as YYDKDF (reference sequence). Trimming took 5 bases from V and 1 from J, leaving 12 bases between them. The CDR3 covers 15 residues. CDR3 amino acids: CATSRRTDSNQPQHF. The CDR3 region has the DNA TGTGCCACCAGCCGAAGGACAGACAGCAATCAGCCCCAGCATTTT.

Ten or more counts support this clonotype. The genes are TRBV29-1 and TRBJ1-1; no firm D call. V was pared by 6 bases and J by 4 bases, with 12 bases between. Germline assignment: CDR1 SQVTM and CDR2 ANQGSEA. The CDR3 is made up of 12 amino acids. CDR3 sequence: CSVVRGSTEAFF. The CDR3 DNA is TGCAGCGTAGTCCGAGGGAGCACTGAAGCTTTCTTT.

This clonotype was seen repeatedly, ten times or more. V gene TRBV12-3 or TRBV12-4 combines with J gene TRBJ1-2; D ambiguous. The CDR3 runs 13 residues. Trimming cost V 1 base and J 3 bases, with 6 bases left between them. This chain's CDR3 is CASSLDGDYGYTF. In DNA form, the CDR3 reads TGTGCCAGCAGTTTAGACGGTGACTATGGCTACACCTTC.

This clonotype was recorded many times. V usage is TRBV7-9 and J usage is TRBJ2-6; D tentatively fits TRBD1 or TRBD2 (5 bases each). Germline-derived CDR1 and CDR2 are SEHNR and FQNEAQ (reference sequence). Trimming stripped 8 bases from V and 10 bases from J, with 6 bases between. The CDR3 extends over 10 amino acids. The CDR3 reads CASGGNVLTF. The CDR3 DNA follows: TGTGCCAGCGGGGGAAACGTCCTGACTTTC.

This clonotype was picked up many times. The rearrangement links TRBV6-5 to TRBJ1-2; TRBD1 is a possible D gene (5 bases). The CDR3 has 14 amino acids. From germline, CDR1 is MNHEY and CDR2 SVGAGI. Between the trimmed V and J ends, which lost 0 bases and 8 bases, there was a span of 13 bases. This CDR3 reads CASSYSGGAEGYTF. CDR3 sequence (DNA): TGTGCCAGCAGTTACTCGGGGGGTGCGGAGGGCTACACCTTC.

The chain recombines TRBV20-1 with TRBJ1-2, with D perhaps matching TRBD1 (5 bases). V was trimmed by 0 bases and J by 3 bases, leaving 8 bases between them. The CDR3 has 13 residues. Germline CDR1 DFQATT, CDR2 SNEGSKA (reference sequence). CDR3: CSARDARDYGYTF. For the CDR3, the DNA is TGCAGTGCTAGAGATGCCAGGGACTATGGCTACACCTTC.

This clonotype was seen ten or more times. The CDR3 sequence is CASSTSRQSPGNTIYF. CDR3 bases: TGTGCCAGCAGCACCAGCAGACAGTCTCCCGGAAACACCATATATTTT. The genes are TRBV12-3 or TRBV12-4 and TRBJ1-3; tentatively, D is TRBD1 (5 bases). V was clipped by 6 bases and J by 4 bases, with 19 bases between them. The CDR3 contains 16 residues.

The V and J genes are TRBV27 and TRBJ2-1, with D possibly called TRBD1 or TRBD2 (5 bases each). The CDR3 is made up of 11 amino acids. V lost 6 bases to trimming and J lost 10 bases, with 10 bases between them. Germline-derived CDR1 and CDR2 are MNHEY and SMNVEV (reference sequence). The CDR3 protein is CASRRDGEQFF. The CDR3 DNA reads TGTGCCAGCAGAAGGGACGGCGAGCAGTTCTTC.

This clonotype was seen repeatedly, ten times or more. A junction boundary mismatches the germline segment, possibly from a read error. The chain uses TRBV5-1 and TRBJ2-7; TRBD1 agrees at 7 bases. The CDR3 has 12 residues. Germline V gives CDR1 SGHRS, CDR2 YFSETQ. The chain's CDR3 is CASSLNDRELLF. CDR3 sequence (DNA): TGCGCCAGCAGCTTGAATGACAGGGAGCTTCTCTTC.

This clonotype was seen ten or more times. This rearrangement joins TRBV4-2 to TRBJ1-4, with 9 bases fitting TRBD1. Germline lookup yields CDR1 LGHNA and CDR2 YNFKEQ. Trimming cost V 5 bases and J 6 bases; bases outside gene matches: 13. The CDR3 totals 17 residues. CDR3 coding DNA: TGTGCCAGCAGCTACTACCGGGACAGGGATCTGGATGAAAAACTGTTTTTT. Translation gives CASSYYRDRDLDEKLFF.

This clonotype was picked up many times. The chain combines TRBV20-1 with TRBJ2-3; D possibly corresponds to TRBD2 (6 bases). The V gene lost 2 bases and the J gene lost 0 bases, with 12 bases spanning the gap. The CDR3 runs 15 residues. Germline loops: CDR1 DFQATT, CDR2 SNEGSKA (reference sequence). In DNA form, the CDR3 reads TGCAGTGCTAGAAGGGCGGGGCCTAGCACAGATACGCAGTATTTT. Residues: CSARRAGPSTDTQYF.

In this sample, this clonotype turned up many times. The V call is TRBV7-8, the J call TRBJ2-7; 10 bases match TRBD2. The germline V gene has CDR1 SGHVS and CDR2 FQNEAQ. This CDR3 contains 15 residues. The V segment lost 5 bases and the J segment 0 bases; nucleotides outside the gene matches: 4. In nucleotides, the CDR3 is TGTGCCAGCAGCCTAGGACTAGCGGACTCCTACGAGCAGTACTTC. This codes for CASSLGLADSYEQYF.

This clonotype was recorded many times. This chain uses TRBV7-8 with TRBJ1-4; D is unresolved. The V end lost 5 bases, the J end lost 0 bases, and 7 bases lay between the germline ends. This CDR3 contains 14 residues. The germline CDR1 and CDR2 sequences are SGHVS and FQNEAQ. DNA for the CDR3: TGTGCCAGCAGCGCACAGTCAACTAATGAAAAACTGTTTTTT. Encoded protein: CASSAQSTNEKLFF.

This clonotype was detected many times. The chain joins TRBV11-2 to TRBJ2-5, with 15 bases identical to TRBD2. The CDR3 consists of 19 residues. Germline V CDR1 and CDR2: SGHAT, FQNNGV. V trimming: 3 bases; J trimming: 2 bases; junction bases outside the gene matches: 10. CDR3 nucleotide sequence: TGTGCCAGCAGCTTTCGAGCCGGGACTAGCGGGGGGCCACAAGAGACCCAGTACTTC. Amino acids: CASSFRAGTSGGPQETQYF.

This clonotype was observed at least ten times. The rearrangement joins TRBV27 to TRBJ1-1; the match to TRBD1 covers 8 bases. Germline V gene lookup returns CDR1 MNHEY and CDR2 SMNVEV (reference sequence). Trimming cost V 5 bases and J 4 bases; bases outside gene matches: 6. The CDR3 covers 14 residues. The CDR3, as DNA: TGTGCCAGCAGTCCCTGGACAGGGATCACTGAAGCTTTCTTT. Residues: CASSPWTGITEAFF.

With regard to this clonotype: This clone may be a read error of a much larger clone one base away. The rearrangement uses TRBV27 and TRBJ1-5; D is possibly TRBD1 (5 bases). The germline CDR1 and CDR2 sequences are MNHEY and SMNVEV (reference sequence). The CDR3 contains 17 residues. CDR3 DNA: TGTGCCAGCAGTTTATCCGTGGGTGGGGGATTCAATCAGCGCCAGCATTTT. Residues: CASSLSVGGGFNQRQHF.

The CDR3 DNA reads TGTGCCAGCAGCTTATCTACTAGCGGGAACACCGGGGAGCTGTTTTTT. Translation: CASSLSTSGNTGELFF. This chain uses TRBV7-2 with TRBJ2-2; 8 nucleotides agree with TRBD2. The CDR3 contains 16 residues. With 2 bases clipped from V and 1 base from J, the junction kept 3 bases outside the gene matches. From germline, CDR1 is SGHTA and CDR2 FQGNSA. Full variable domain (outside the CDR3, taken from reference TRBV7-2 and TRBJ2-2): GAGVSQSPSNKVTEKGKDVELRCDPISGHTALYWYRQSLGQGLEFLIYFQGNSAPDKSGLPSDRFSAERTGGSVSTLTIQRTQQEDSAVYLCASSLSTSGNTGELFFGEGSRLTVL.